The rows below give T cell receptor beta chains drawn from one sample of a study of blood T cell repertoires in COVID-19. Assay used: immunoSEQ multiplex PCR; TCRdb lists only in-frame clones, some missing. The repertoire holds roughly 36,000 clones, around 83% seen once, with roughly 4.5% in the top ten. Sample: peripheral blood. Receptors originate from a man aged 55 to 70 with acute or convalescent COVID-19. The CDR3 runs from the conserved cysteine through the conserved F or W. D genes are given only for firm matches. The size of a clone is reported for some rows only, either as once, few or many, or as a class for expanded clones.

v_gene	j_gene	d_gene	abundance	CDR3nt	CDR3aa
TRBV12-5	TRBJ2-5	NA	NA	TGTGCTAGTGGTTTGGACCAACATGTAACCCAGTACTTC	CASGLDQHVTQYF
TRBV20-1	TRBJ1-4	NA	NA	TGCAGTGCTGAGAGAGAGGGGGAACTGTTTTTT	CSAEREGELFF
TRBV30	TRBJ1-4	NA	few	TGTGCCTTAGAATTTGGTGAAAAACTGTTTTTT	CALEFGEKLFF
TRBV7-2	TRBJ1-2	NA	NA	TGTGCCAGCAGCTTAGAGGAGGGGCGACACCCCTATGGCTACACCTTC	CASSLEEGRHPYGYTF
TRBV18	TRBJ2-6	NA	NA	TGTGCCAGCTCTCTAAACACGGGTAATGCCGTCCTGACTTTC	CASSLNTGNAVLTF
TRBV7-2	TRBJ2-2	NA	NA	TGTGCCAGCAGCTTCAGGACAGCCGGGGCCGGGGAGCTGTTTTTT	CASSFRTAGAGELFF
TRBV5-1	TRBJ2-2	TRBD1	medium-sized	TGCGCCAGCAAACGGACAGGGGGGAACACCGGGGAGCTGTTTTTT	CASKRTGGNTGELFF
TRBV30	TRBJ2-6	NA	NA	TGTGCCTGGAGTGCTTCTGGGGCCAACGTCCTGACTTTC	CAWSASGANVLTF
TRBV9	TRBJ2-7	TRBD2	NA	TGTGCCAGCAGCGTAGGCGGGAGTCCCTACGAGCAGTACTTC	CASSVGGSPYEQYF
TRBV6-4	TRBJ1-2	NA	NA	TGTGCCAGCAGTGACTCGGCAGGCTATGGCTACACCTTC	CASSDSAGYGYTF
TRBV19	TRBJ1-2	NA	NA	TGTGCCAGTAGTAGCGCGGGGTCATCGGGGTATGGCTACACCTTC	CASSSAGSSGYGYTF
TRBV14	TRBJ2-1	TRBD1	NA	TGTGCCAGCAGCCAGGAGACAGGGGGCGCCTCCTACAATGAGCAGTTCTTC	CASSQETGGASYNEQFF
TRBV5-1	TRBJ1-2	NA	NA	TGCGCCAGCAGCTTTGGGGGGAATTCAGATGGCTACACCTTC	CASSFGGNSDGYTF
TRBV9	TRBJ2-1	TRBD2	NA	TGTGCCAGCAGCTTAGCGGGAGCCTATGAGCAGTTCTTC	CASSLAGAYEQFF
TRBV5-6	TRBJ2-7	TRBD2	NA	TGTGCCAGCATTAGAAGCGGGGGAACCTACGAGCAGTACTTC	CASIRSGGTYEQYF
TRBV10-3	TRBJ1-2	NA	NA	TGTGCCTCCTCCCCCCAGGGGCAGGGCTACACCTTC	CASSPQGQGYTF
TRBV14	TRBJ2-5	TRBD2	NA	TGTGCCAGCAGCCAAGCCGGGGGGGCTGGGGAGACCCAGTACTTC	CASSQAGGAGETQYF
TRBV18	TRBJ1-1	NA	NA	TGTGCCAGCTCACCCCCCCCCGGCACTGAAGCTTTCTTT	CASSPPPGTEAFF
TRBV30	TRBJ2-5	NA	NA	TGTGCCTGGAGCTTAAAAATCTATGAAGGAGGGCTACAAGAGACCCAGTACTTC	CAWSLKIYEGGLQETQYF
TRBV5-5	TRBJ1-2	NA	NA	TGTGCCAGCAGCAACACCACTAACTATGGCTACACCTTC	CASSNTTNYGYTF
TRBV3-1/TRBV3-2	TRBJ1-3	NA	NA	TGTGCCAGCAGCCAGAGTGGAAACACCATATATTTT	CASSQSGNTIYF
TRBV19	TRBJ2-5	NA	NA	TGTGCCAGTAGTATAACCTCGGGACTTGGAGAGACCCAGTACTTC	CASSITSGLGETQYF
TRBV5-1	TRBJ1-6	NA	NA	TGCGCCAGCAGCTTGGCGGACAGCCGGAATTCACCCCTCCACTTT	CASSLADSRNSPLHF